These T cell receptor beta chains were read from a single sample in a study of blood T cell repertoires in COVID-19. Method: immunoSEQ multiplex PCR; TCRdb's copy keeps in-frame clones and lacks some. The table shows 180,000 or so clones, with 82% occurring only once. Material: peripheral blood. These receptors came from a woman aged 65 to 85 with acute or convalescent COVID-19. The CDR3 runs from the conserved cysteine through the conserved F or W. D genes are given only for firm matches. Clone size is given for some rows only: seen once, a few or many times, or a class if the clone is expanded.

-	-	TRBJ2-7	TRBV18	CASSPDQGSYEQYF	TGTGCCAGCTCACCAGATCAGGGTAGCTACGAGCAGTACTTC
-	TRBD1	TRBJ2-7	TRBV5-1	CASSLAMGQDEQYF	TGCGCCAGCAGCTTGGCCATGGGACAGGACGAGCAGTACTTC
-	-	TRBJ2-2	TRBV4-3	CASSQDLASLTLFF	TGCGCCAGCAGCCAAGATTTGGCCTCGCTCACGCTGTTTTTT
few	-	TRBJ1-2	TRBV28	CASSLRFGYGYTF	TGTGCCAGCAGTTTACGGTTCGGCTATGGCTACACCTTC
-	-	TRBJ1-1	TRBV7-9	CASSLDSFTEAFF	TGTGCCAGCAGCCTCGACAGTTTCACTGAAGCTTTCTTT
-	-	TRBJ1-1	TRBV6-2/TRBV6-3	CASSWGRYTEAFF	TGTGCCAGCAGTTGGGGCCGGTACACTGAAGCTTTCTTT
few	TRBD1	TRBJ2-7	TRBV29-1	CSVAGQGIGYEQYF	TGCAGCGTGGCCGGACAGGGGATTGGGTACGAGCAGTACTTC
-	-	TRBJ2-2	TRBV2	CASSLREMNTGELFF	TGTGCCAGCAGTCTACGGGAGATGAACACCGGGGAGCTGTTTTTT
-	-	TRBJ1-1	TRBV9	CASSALLMNTEAFF	TGTGCCAGCAGCGCCCTCCTAATGAACACTGAAGCTTTCTTT
once	-	TRBJ1-3	TRBV6-5	CASTTFSSGNTIYF	TGTGCCAGCACGACTTTTAGCTCTGGAAACACCATATATTTT
-	-	TRBJ1-1	TRBV14	CASSHSLNTEAFF	TGTGCCAGCAGCCATAGCCTGAACACTGAAGCTTTCTTT
-	-	TRBJ2-3	TRBV5-4	CASSLQTYPSTDTQYF	TGTGCCAGCAGCTTGCAAACTTACCCTAGCACAGATACGCAGTATTTT
few	TRBD1	TRBJ1-2	TRBV6-6	CASSLGQGSGYTF	TGTGCCAGCAGTCTCGGACAGGGCAGCGGCTACACCTTC
-	-	TRBJ1-2	TRBV6-5	CASSLPGGDGYTF	TGTGCCAGCAGTCTCCCCGGAGGGGATGGCTACACCTTC
few	-	TRBJ2-1	TRBV6-5	CASSGSGYNEQFF	TGTGCCAGCAGCGGTAGCGGATACAATGAGCAGTTCTTC
-	TRBD1	TRBJ1-1	TRBV28	CASSPTGFYTEAFF	TGTGCCAGCAGTCCGACAGGGTTCTATACTGAAGCTTTCTTT
-	-	TRBJ2-1	TRBV5-1	CASSLATVIEQFF	TGCGCCAGCAGCTTGGCAACTGTAATCGAGCAGTTCTTC
-	TRBD1	TRBJ1-4	TRBV11-2	CASSLDQGATNEKLFF	TGTGCCAGCAGCTTAGATCAGGGGGCAACTAATGAAAAACTGTTTTTT
few	-	TRBJ1-2	TRBV15	CATSRDLAGGYGYTF	TGTGCCACCAGCAGAGATCTGGCAGGAGGTTATGGCTACACCTTC
once	TRBD1	TRBJ1-5	TRBV5-5	CASSAGQGLGQPQHF	TGTGCCAGCAGCGCGGGACAGGGATTAGGTCAGCCCCAGCATTTT
-	-	TRBJ2-5	TRBV29-1	CSVAGETQYF	TGCAGCGTTGCAGGGGAGACCCAGTACTTC
-	TRBD2	TRBJ2-3	TRBV9	CASSRGASGAGDTQYF	TGTGCCAGCTCTCGCGGGGCTAGCGGGGCAGGAGATACGCAGTATTTT
-	TRBD1	TRBJ1-2	TRBV28	CASSRTGSPDMDGYTF	TGTGCCAGCAGCCGGACAGGGAGTCCGGATATGGATGGCTACACCTTC
-	TRBD1	TRBJ2-3	TRBV5-4	CASSLEGQGTDTQYF	TGTGCCAGCAGCTTGGAAGGACAGGGAACAGATACGCAGTATTTT
-	-	TRBJ2-7	TRBV6-5	CASRLAYEQYF	TGTGCCAGCAGACTAGCATACGAGCAGTACTTC
-	-	TRBJ1-6	TRBV7-3	CASSLFGAGDSPLHF	TGTGCCAGCAGCTTATTCGGGGCGGGGGATTCACCCCTCCACTTT
-	-	TRBJ2-7	TRBV9	CASSVNTVSYEQYF	TGTGCCAGCAGCGTCAACACCGTCTCCTACGAGCAGTACTTC
-	-	TRBJ2-7	TRBV11-2	CASSLLVYRGEQYF	TGTGCCAGCAGCCTCCTAGTTTACCGGGGCGAGCAGTACTTC
-	-	TRBJ1-1	TRBV4-1	CASSPRQMNTEAFF	TGCGCCAGCAGCCCTCGACAGATGAACACTGAAGCTTTCTTT
-	-	TRBJ2-2	TRBV6-5	CASSITEGRTGELFF	TGTGCCAGCAGCATCACGGAGGGGCGCACCGGGGAGCTGTTTTTT
-	-	TRBJ1-2	TRBV30	CAWTINRDTRYGYTF	TGTGCCTGGACCATAAACCGGGACACACGCTATGGCTACACCTTC
-	-	TRBJ2-3	TRBV4-3	CASSQGYRLGTDTQYF	TGCGCCAGCAGCCAAGGCTACAGGTTGGGCACAGATACGCAGTATTTT
-	TRBD2	TRBJ2-3	TRBV7-2	CASSSGGGLTDTQYF	TGTGCCAGCAGCTCCGGGGGGGGCCTGACAGATACGCAGTATTTT
-	-	TRBJ2-5	TRBV11-2	CASSLEPGLETQYF	TGTGCCAGCAGCTTAGAACCCGGACTAGAGACCCAGTACTTC
-	TRBD2	TRBJ2-7	TRBV15	CATSRGTSGRIHEQYF	TGTGCCACCAGCAGAGGGACTAGCGGGAGGATCCACGAGCAGTACTTC
-	TRBD1	TRBJ1-3	TRBV5-1	CASKQGLKSGNTIYF	TGCGCCAGTAAACAGGGGTTGAAATCTGGAAACACCATATATTTT
few	TRBD1	TRBJ2-3	TRBV7-9	CASSLAGDRGFTDTQYF	TGTGCCAGCAGCTTGGCTGGGGACAGGGGATTCACAGATACGCAGTATTTT
-	-	TRBJ1-6	TRBV25-1	CASSEQNSPLHF	TGTGCCAGCAGTGAACAAAATTCACCCCTCCACTTT
-	-	TRBJ1-1	TRBV6-5	CASSPISGNTEAFF	TGTGCCAGCAGTCCCATATCAGGGAACACTGAAGCTTTCTTT
-	TRBD1	TRBJ1-3	TRBV7-9	CASSPTGNTIYF	TGTGCCAGCAGCCCGACAGGGAACACCATATATTTT
-	TRBD2	TRBJ2-1	TRBV10-3	CAITTTSGGVNEQFF	TGTGCCATCACCACCACTAGCGGGGGGGTCAATGAGCAGTTCTTC
-	TRBD2	TRBJ2-1	TRBV5-1	CASSLEGGDEQFF	TGCGCCAGCAGCCTGGAGGGAGGGGATGAGCAGTTCTTC
-	-	TRBJ1-1	TRBV6-1	CASSEGPGQLNTEAFF	TGTGCCAGCAGTGAAGGCCCTGGACAATTGAACACTGAAGCTTTCTTT
once	-	TRBJ1-3	TRBV7-9	CASSLPGSDTIYF	TGTGCCAGCAGCTTACCAGGGTCGGACACCATATATTTT
-	-	TRBJ2-1	TRBV4-1	CASSWDSYNEQFF	TGCGCCAGCAGCTGGGACTCGTACAATGAGCAGTTCTTC
-	TRBD2	TRBJ2-1	TRBV28	CASSLLGLAGGSILYNEQFF	TGTGCCAGCAGTTTATTGGGACTAGCGGGAGGAAGTATCCTTTACAATGAGCAGTTCTTC
-	TRBD2	TRBJ2-2	TRBV29-1	CSVLGRRGDNTGELFF	TGCAGCGTTCTCGGGCGTCGGGGGGATAACACCGGGGAGCTGTTTTTT
-	-	TRBJ1-3	TRBV28	CASSLRRSGNTIYF	TGTGCCAGCAGTTTGCGTCGGTCTGGAAACACCATATATTTT
-	-	TRBJ1-5	TRBV28	CASTQGGENQPQHF	TGTGCCAGCACCCAAGGGGGAGAAAATCAGCCCCAGCATTTT
once	TRBD2	TRBJ2-1	TRBV6-5	CASTTSGRANEQFF	TGTGCCAGCACTACTAGCGGTAGGGCCAATGAGCAGTTCTTC
few	TRBD1	TRBJ2-6	TRBV10-3	CAINQDRAGANVLTF	TGTGCCATCAACCAAGACAGGGCCGGGGCCAACGTCCTGACTTTC
-	TRBD2	TRBJ2-7	TRBV28	CASRLLAGGPYEQYF	TGTGCCAGCAGACTTCTAGCGGGAGGCCCTTACGAGCAGTACTTC
-	-	TRBJ2-5	TRBV2	CASSAGNQETQYF	TGTGCCAGCAGTGCCGGGAACCAAGAGACCCAGTACTTC
-	TRBD2	TRBJ2-2	TRBV3-1/TRBV3-2	CASTPAGRTPTGELFF	TGTGCCAGCACCCCGGCCGGGAGGACTCCCACCGGGGAGCTGTTTTTT